Listed below are T cell receptor beta chains from one sample, sequenced in a study of human T cells and chemical hapten exposure. TCRdb redid the calling of the RACE reads with MiXCR, one entry per CDR3 protein. The sample records about 300,000 distinct CDR3 sequences, 5% to 6.5% being singletons. This specimen consisted of whole blood, obtained in connection with sensitization to the hapten diphenylcyclopropenone (DPC). These receptors all come from a woman aged 18-29 years with alopecia areata. Some clones in this sample may be carry-over from other donors' samples. Both conserved end residues are part of each CDR3. D genes are given only for firm matches. Rows may omit the clone size; those that give it use once, few, many or a size class.

>NA|TRBV28|few|TRBJ1-1
TGTGCCAGCAGCAGTCCTAGTCGTTTCACTGAAGCTTTCTTT
CASSSPSRFTEAFF
>TRBD1|TRBV5-4|few|TRBJ1-2
TGTGCCAGCAGCTTTGACAGGGAAGGGGATGGCTACACCTTC
CASSFDREGDGYTF
>NA|TRBV20-1|many|TRBJ1-2
TGCAGTGCTAGAGATCCGTGGGCGGACTATGGCTACACCTTC
CSARDPWADYGYTF
>TRBD1|TRBV28|many|TRBJ1-4
TGTGCCAGCAGCCTTCCGGACAGGATTGGTGAAAAACTGTTTTTT
CASSLPDRIGEKLFF
>NA|TRBV6-2/TRBV6-3|many|TRBJ2-5
TGTGCCAGCACGACTATCGTCATTTCGGGGGCCCAAGAGACCCAGTACTTC
CASTTIVISGAQETQYF
>NA|TRBV9|few|TRBJ2-3
TGTGCCAGCAGCGTGGTAGGCGCAGATACGCAGTATTTT
CASSVVGADTQYF
>TRBD2|TRBV3-1|NA|TRBJ2-3
TGTGCCAGCAGCCAAGATAGAGCGGGGCCCACAGATACGCAGTATTTT
CASSQDRAGPTDTQYF
>TRBD1|TRBV4-1|many|TRBJ1-1
TGCGCCAGCAGCCAAGAATTTAGGGGGCGAGCGACTGAAGCTTTCTTT
CASSQEFRGRATEAFF
>NA|TRBV7-7|few|TRBJ2-5
TGTGCTAGCAGCCTTAACCCCGGGGGCCAAGAGACCCAGTACTTC
CASSLNPGGQETQYF
>NA|TRBV2|medium-sized|TRBJ1-1
TGTGCCAGCAGTGAAGAGACGGCAATCGACACTGAAGCTTTCTTT
CASSEETAIDTEAFF
>NA|TRBV20-1|few|TRBJ2-7
TGCAGTGCTAACCGCGGTCTTAAGGAGCAGTACTTC
CSANRGLKEQYF
>NA|TRBV29-1|few|TRBJ2-3
TGCAGCGTTGACGGGGGTACCCCAGATACGCAGTATTTT
CSVDGGTPDTQYF
>TRBD1|TRBV24-1|many|TRBJ2-6
TGTGCCACCAGTGATTTGCGACAGGGCGCTGGGGCCAACGTCCTGACTTTC
CATSDLRQGAGANVLTF
>NA|TRBV14|many|TRBJ1-1
TGTGCCAGCAGCCCGACGGTAATCACTGAAGCTTTCTTT
CASSPTVITEAFF
>TRBD1|TRBV6-1|NA|TRBJ1-4
TGTGCCAGCAGCCTTCGTGGGACAGGGAAACTGTTTTTT
CASSLRGTGKLFF
>NA|TRBV10-3|many|TRBJ1-4
TGTGCCATCAGTGGGTCACAGGGACCTAATGAAAAACTGTTTTTT
CAISGSQGPNEKLFF
>NA|TRBV27|NA|TRBJ2-3
TGTGCCAGCGGGGTACTGGACGGACCCACAGATACGCAGTATTTT
CASGVLDGPTDTQYF
>NA|TRBV7-2|NA|TRBJ2-3
TGTGCCAGCAGCTCAGGAGTAGCGCAAGATACGCAGTATTTT
CASSSGVAQDTQYF
>NA|TRBV18|NA|TRBJ2-7
TGTGCCAGCTCAGAGCCCCGGCCCCCCTACGAGCAGTACTTC
CASSEPRPPYEQYF
>TRBD1|TRBV6-4|NA|TRBJ2-3
TGTGCCAGCAGTGACAAGGCAGGGGGCGGCACAGATACGCAGTATTTT
CASSDKAGGGTDTQYF
>TRBD1|TRBV29-1|many|TRBJ2-7
TGCAGCGTTGTAAGGGGGCCCGAGCAGTACTTC
CSVVRGPEQYF
>TRBD1|TRBV6-5|many|TRBJ2-7
TGTGCCAGCAGTAACGGACAGGGGAGGTACGAGCAGTACTTC
CASSNGQGRYEQYF
>NA|TRBV6-5|many|TRBJ2-7
TGTGCCAGCAGTTACACTGGGGTACCACCCTACGAGCAGTACTTC
CASSYTGVPPYEQYF
>NA|TRBV13|few|TRBJ1-1
TGTGCCAGCAGCATAGGGGGGATGAACACTGAAGCTTTCTTT
CASSIGGMNTEAFF
>TRBD2|TRBV7-3|NA|TRBJ2-1
TGTGCCAGCAGCCCTAGCGGGGGGTATCGAGGTGAGCAGTTCTTC
CASSPSGGYRGEQFF
>NA|TRBV6-6|many|TRBJ2-3
TGTGCCAGCAGTTACCCTCAGATGGATACGCAGTATTTT
CASSYPQMDTQYF
>TRBD1|TRBV6-5|once|TRBJ2-2
TGTGCCAGCAGTGACAGGGGACCGAACACCGGGGAGCTGTTTTTT
CASSDRGPNTGELFF
>NA|TRBV18|few|TRBJ1-4
TGTGCCAGCTCACCCCGGCAGGCTGACGAAAAACTGTTTTTT
CASSPRQADEKLFF
>TRBD2|TRBV5-1|NA|TRBJ2-5
TGCGCCAGCAGCTTGGCTAGCGGGGGGCTTTTCCAAGAGACCCAGTACTTC
CASSLASGGLFQETQYF
>NA|TRBV12-3/TRBV12-4|many|TRBJ1-1
TGTGCCAGCAGTTTATCCGCACGGAACACTGAAGCTTTCTTT
CASSLSARNTEAFF
>TRBD2|TRBV12-3/TRBV12-4|many|TRBJ2-1
TGTGCCAGCAGTTTAGTTAGCGGGGGCCACAATGAGCAGTTCTTC
CASSLVSGGHNEQFF
>NA|TRBV19|few|TRBJ1-5
TGTGCCAGTAGTATAGATCTGGAGATTCAGCCCCAGCATTTT
CASSIDLEIQPQHF
>NA|TRBV6-5|NA|TRBJ1-1
TGTGCCAGCAGTCCAAACCCCGGGTCGAGCGACGCTGAAGCTTTCTTT
CASSPNPGSSDAEAFF
>TRBD1|TRBV6-1|many|TRBJ2-2
TGTGCCAGCAGCCACCAACAGGGGGCGGATACCGGGGAGCTGTTTTTT
CASSHQQGADTGELFF
>TRBD1|TRBV7-3|many|TRBJ2-5
TGTGCCAGCAGCTTATTGACAGGGGTTGCACAAGAGACCCAGTACTTC
CASSLLTGVAQETQYF
>TRBD1|TRBV29-1|few|TRBJ2-7
TGCAGCGCCTCCGGGACAGGGGGATACGAGCAGTACTTC
CSASGTGGYEQYF
>NA|TRBV2|many|TRBJ1-2
TGTGCCAGCAGTCGAGACCGGGGAGGTTCAGTTTTAAGATTGGAGACGTATGGCTACACCTTC
CASSRDRGGSVLRLETYGYTF
>NA|TRBV28|few|TRBJ1-3
TGTGCCAGCAGTTCACTCCCAGGGGTTGGAAACACCATATATTTT
CASSSLPGVGNTIYF
>TRBD1|TRBV14|NA|TRBJ1-1
TGTGCCAGTCCTTACAGGGGTGGACCTGAAGCTTTCTTT
CASPYRGGPEAFF
>NA|TRBV11-3|many|TRBJ2-3
TGTGCCAGCAGCTTGTCTCCAGATACGCAGTATTTT
CASSLSPDTQYF
>NA|TRBV4-3|few|TRBJ2-6
TGCGCCAGCAGCCAAGAGGTCCAGGGGGGTAGATTTGGGGCCAACGTCCTGACTTTC
CASSQEVQGGRFGANVLTF
>NA|TRBV6-2/TRBV6-3|few|TRBJ2-3
TGTGCCAGCAGCTCGACTAGTGTTCGTGATACGCAGTATTTT
CASSSTSVRDTQYF
>NA|TRBV10-3|many|TRBJ2-3
TGTGCCATCAGTGAGTCCGACCGTACTGGAACAGATACGCAGTATTTT
CAISESDRTGTDTQYF
>NA|TRBV7-2|few|TRBJ1-1
TGTGCCAGCAGCAGGTTTCAGATGAACACTGAAGCTTTCTTT
CASSRFQMNTEAFF
>NA|TRBV5-5|NA|TRBJ1-1
TGTGCCAGCAGCCCAATGGGAAGGACTGAAGCTTTCTTT
CASSPMGRTEAFF
>TRBD1|TRBV27|many|TRBJ2-7
TGTGCCAGCAAAAAGACCGGGACAGGATACTCCTACGAGCAGTACTTC
CASKKTGTGYSYEQYF
>TRBD1|TRBV24-1|many|TRBJ2-6
TGTGCCACCGCCCCCCGACCTTTGGGACAGCCACTCCGAGGTGGGGCCAACGTCCTGACTTTC
CATAPRPLGQPLRGGANVLTF
>TRBD1|TRBV20-1|NA|TRBJ1-2
TGCAGTGCTAGATACCGGGACAGGCCAGCTTCGTATGGCTACACCTTC
CSARYRDRPASYGYTF
>NA|TRBV5-5|many|TRBJ2-7
TGTGCCAGCAGCTCAACCCCGGACAGTCTATACGAGCAGTACTTC
CASSSTPDSLYEQYF
>NA|TRBV20-1|few|TRBJ2-2
TGCAGTGCTGCAAACCCTCGGGGCGGAACCGGGGAGCTGTTTTTT
CSAANPRGGTGELFF
>NA|TRBV27|many|TRBJ1-6
TGTGCCAGCAGTTTAATCGGGTTGCTAAGTAATTCACCCCTCCACTTT
CASSLIGLLSNSPLHF
>NA|TRBV9|NA|TRBJ2-7
TGTGCCAGCAGCGAGTCCGGGAATCCCTCCTACGAGCAGTACTTC
CASSESGNPSYEQYF
>NA|TRBV19|many|TRBJ2-2
TGTGCCAGTAGTATTTATGGGTTGGGCGGCCCAGGACCCCCCGGGGAGCTGTTTTTT
CASSIYGLGGPGPPGELFF
>NA|TRBV5-1|many|TRBJ1-4
TGCGCCAGCAGGTCAGAAAGTTCAACTAATGAAAAACTGTTTTTT
CASRSESSTNEKLFF
>TRBD2|TRBV7-3|few|TRBJ2-2
TGTGCCAGCAGCTTAGGGCGGGGGATCCCCGGGGAGCTGTTTTTT
CASSLGRGIPGELFF
>NA|TRBV9|many|TRBJ2-3
TGTGCCAGCAGCGTTCGGCTAGCGATGCACACAGATACGCAGTATTTT
CASSVRLAMHTDTQYF